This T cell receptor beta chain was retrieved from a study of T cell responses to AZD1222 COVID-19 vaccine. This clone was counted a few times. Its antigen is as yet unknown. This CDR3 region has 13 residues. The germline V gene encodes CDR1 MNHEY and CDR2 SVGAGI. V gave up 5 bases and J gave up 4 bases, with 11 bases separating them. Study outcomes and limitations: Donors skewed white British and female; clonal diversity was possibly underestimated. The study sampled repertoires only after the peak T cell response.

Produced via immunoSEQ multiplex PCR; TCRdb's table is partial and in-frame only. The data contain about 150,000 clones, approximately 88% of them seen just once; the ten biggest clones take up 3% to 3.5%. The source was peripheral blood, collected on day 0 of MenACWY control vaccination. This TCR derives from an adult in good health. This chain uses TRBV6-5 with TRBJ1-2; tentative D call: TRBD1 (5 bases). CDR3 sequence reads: CASSTQGSYGYTF. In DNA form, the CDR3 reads TGTGCCAGCAGTACTCAGGGAAGCTATGGCTACACCTTC.